The rows below give T cell receptor beta chains drawn from one sample of a study of blood T cells in healthy people across ages. TCRdb recomputed calls from the 5' RACE reads with MiXCR, one row per CDR3 protein. Of 900,000 to 950,000 distinct CDR3 sequences listed, 25% to 30% are singletons. The same sample was also used in a study of T cells of mothers and their children.

The specimen was blood. Source of these receptors: a middle-aged woman in good health. The conserved cysteine and the conserved F or W are not part of the CDR3 here. The order of the fields is V gene, clone size, J gene, CDR3 protein. Part of the rows lack a size; the others show once, few, many or a class for expanded clones.

V: TRBV9; size: many; J: TRBJ2-6; CDR3: ASSVVDSGANVLT
V: TRBV5-1; size: once; J: TRBJ2-2; CDR3: ASSSVTDSGELF
V: TRBV7-2; size: NA; J: TRBJ2-2; CDR3: ASSFSLDGTGELF
V: TRBV6-5; size: NA; J: TRBJ2-2; CDR3: ASRIGGANTGELF
V: TRBV2; size: NA; J: TRBJ2-3; CDR3: AGKAGMLTDTQY
V: TRBV20-1; size: NA; J: TRBJ1-5; CDR3: SARDTGGHGNQPQH
V: TRBV4-1; size: many; J: TRBJ2-3; CDR3: ASSQEGRASTDTQY
V: TRBV6-5; size: NA; J: TRBJ2-4; CDR3: ASSLAGGTDEQY
V: TRBV20-1; size: many; J: TRBJ1-1; CDR3: SARDVRGNAEAF
V: TRBV24-1; size: few; J: TRBJ2-1; CDR3: ATSAPGGRGYNEQF
V: TRBV20-1; size: few; J: TRBJ2-1; CDR3: SAYTGTPYNEQF
V: TRBV20-1; size: NA; J: TRBJ2-5; CDR3: SADLDRGVQETQY
V: TRBV9; size: few; J: TRBJ1-2; CDR3: ASSVTSGQMYGYT
V: TRBV5-1; size: NA; J: TRBJ2-2; CDR3: ASSLWAGDTTGELF
V: TRBV7-9; size: NA; J: TRBJ2-1; CDR3: ASSLGDWEYQF
V: TRBV28; size: NA; J: TRBJ1-2; CDR3: ASRAGSGYGYT
V: TRBV12-3/TRBV12-4; size: NA; J: TRBJ2-7; CDR3: ASTRAGGIEQY
V: TRBV4-3; size: many; J: TRBJ2-7; CDR3: ASSLTGQGAGEQY
V: TRBV3-1; size: NA; J: TRBJ2-3; CDR3: ASSHRWDTQY
V: TRBV5-1; size: NA; J: TRBJ2-5; CDR3: ASSLYSGGGETQY
V: TRBV9; size: NA; J: TRBJ2-3; CDR3: ASSVEGLAGGQDTQY
V: TRBV9; size: NA; J: TRBJ1-1; CDR3: ASSVEGGIGGRNTEAF
V: TRBV4-1; size: NA; J: TRBJ1-2; CDR3: ASSQSLLTGHTGGGYT
V: TRBV7-2; size: few; J: TRBJ1-1; CDR3: ASSLKAGRGEAF
V: TRBV7-2; size: NA; J: TRBJ2-3; CDR3: ASSFGLAYTQY
V: TRBV18; size: few; J: TRBJ1-2; CDR3: ASSTSQGTGYGYT
V: TRBV6-2/TRBV6-3; size: many; J: TRBJ2-7; CDR3: ASSNAEYHEQY
V: TRBV28; size: few; J: TRBJ2-5; CDR3: ASSYAGGRKTQY
V: TRBV6-1; size: NA; J: TRBJ2-1; CDR3: ASTQDRGLYNEQF
V: TRBV27; size: few; J: TRBJ1-1; CDR3: ASRGREDTEAF
V: TRBV7-6; size: few; J: TRBJ2-1; CDR3: ASSPGPTGERF
V: TRBV20-1; size: NA; J: TRBJ2-1; CDR3: SARAIRTSGSYNEQF
V: TRBV11-2; size: few; J: TRBJ2-1; CDR3: ASSPTAGINEQF
V: TRBV3-1; size: NA; J: NA; CDR3: ASSQIGRADEQY